Presented here are 3 T cell receptor beta chains from one specimen sequenced in a study of blood T cell repertoires in COVID-19. TCRdb's copy holds only in-frame clones and misses some; the assay was immunoSEQ multiplex PCR. The repertoire includes about 230,000 clones, around 88% of them detected once, and about 2.5% sits in the top ten. Sequences were obtained from PBMCs or T cells enriched from blood (not recorded which). Receptors were obtained from a woman in her forties with acute COVID-19.

The chain joins TRBV30 to TRBJ1-2, with 7 bases aligning to TRBD1. Losses at the gene ends were 3 bases for V and 5 bases for J; bases not matched to a gene: 21. From germline, CDR1 is GTSNPN and CDR2 SVGIG (reference sequence). The CDR3 is 18 amino acids. The CDR3 spells CAWRDKNPRDRRVYGYTF. In DNA, the CDR3 is TGTGCCTGGAGAGACAAGAACCCCCGGGACAGAAGAGTTTATGGCTACACCTTC.

The chain recombines TRBV5-1 with TRBJ1-1; a weak D match, TRBD1 (5 bases). The CDR3 consists of 15 residues. Germline V gene data show CDR1 as SGHRS and CDR2 as YFSETQ. V was trimmed by 0 bases and J by 0 bases, leaving 9 bases between them. CDR3 in amino acids: CASSLAQGLNTEAFF. The CDR3 nucleotides are TGCGCCAGCAGCTTGGCCCAGGGATTGAACACTGAAGCTTTCTTT.

The CDR3 DNA sequence: TGTGCCAGTAGTATTCTCCCGGGACAGGGTGGCTACACCTTC. Translation gives CASSILPGQGGYTF. This chain links TRBV19 with TRBJ1-2; 9 bases map to TRBD1. CDR1 and CDR2 from the germline V gene are LNHDA and SQIVND (reference sequence). This CDR3 is 14 amino acids long. With 3 bases clipped from V and 7 bases from J, the junction kept 6 bases outside the gene matches.